The rows below give T cell receptor beta chains drawn from one sample of a study of metastatic and nonmetastatic thyroid tumors. TCRdb reassembled clones from the PCR reads with MiXCR. The repertoire holds more than 35,000 clones, with about 13% as singletons. Material for sequencing was blood. The receptors derive from a female donor with papillary thyroid cancer or a benign thyroid nodule (not recorded which). Some clones in this sample may be carry-over from other donors' samples. Each CDR3 is given with its conserved first and last residue.

TRBV10-3 | CAISESGDGDNSPLHF
TRBV28 | CASSPLLNTIYF
TRBV27 | CASRMGTHNEQFF
TRBV12-3/TRBV12-4 | CASSRTSGNPSGDTQYF
TRBV5-1 | CASSLAGTSQWDEQYF
TRBV5-1 | CASSLGANRVVDTQYF
TRBV6-1 | CASSEGAGSGTGELFF
TRBV6-2/TRBV6-3 | CASSYGGSPYEQYF
TRBV29-1 | CSVVGTFVSNEQYF
TRBV11-2 | CASSLDTGAPETQYF
TRBV27 | CASSSDVRAHYGYAF
TRBV20-1 | CSARDTIVMSYNEQFF
TRBV27 | CASSPLDRGYEQYF
TRBV4-2 | CASTTRGSSSYNEQFF
TRBV27 | CASSSYQLAAGYHEQFF
TRBV28 | CASSVGGGGSDTQYF
TRBV2 | CASSARRGEGYTF
TRBV20-1 | CSASWGNTIYF
TRBV20-1 | CSASAGTTNEQFF
TRBV5-1 | CASSLTGFTEAFF
TRBV24-1 | CATSDFEAGSYNEQFF
TRBV3-1 | CASSQVYEQFF
TRBV28 | CASGNTDTQHF
TRBV6-1 | CASSGGDKDTQYF
TRBV12-3/TRBV12-4 | CASSPGPGWAEQYF
TRBV19 | CASREGQSSYNEQFF
TRBV28 | CASSFINLSTGAYGYTF
TRBV12-3/TRBV12-4 | CASSFRRVGYGYTF
TRBV6-2/TRBV6-3 | CASSYSEGFNTGELFF
TRBV12-3/TRBV12-4 | CASSGLANEQFF
TRBV28 | CASSPPGPTLPLF
TRBV6-1 | CASISRQWAIDQPQHF
TRBV15 | CATSIMEETQYF
TRBV28 | CASEGGAISGNTIYF
TRBV28 | CASSSRPRVGVYSNQPQHF
TRBV5-1 | CASSLCGSRFEQFF
TRBV18 | CASSPSREGLETQYF
TRBV19 | CARPPHRGANIQYF
TRBV20-1 | CSARDNRASGSIAKNIQYF
TRBV6-1 | CASTLDRANSPLHF
TRBV20-1 | CSARDRTSGRRTQYF
TRBV5-4 | CASRQGGYNEQFF
TRBV4-3 | CASSPGTAATNEKLFF
TRBV19 | CATLGGHGELFF
TRBV2 | CASFTGTKSEQYF
TRBV28 | CASTKMGGLKNIQYF
TRBV28 | CASSLQGNEQYF
TRBV5-1 | CASSSRTSDSQETQYF
TRBV15 | CATSRDPRTGCGTGELFF
TRBV4-3 | CASSQVLYGEGVGGNQPQHF